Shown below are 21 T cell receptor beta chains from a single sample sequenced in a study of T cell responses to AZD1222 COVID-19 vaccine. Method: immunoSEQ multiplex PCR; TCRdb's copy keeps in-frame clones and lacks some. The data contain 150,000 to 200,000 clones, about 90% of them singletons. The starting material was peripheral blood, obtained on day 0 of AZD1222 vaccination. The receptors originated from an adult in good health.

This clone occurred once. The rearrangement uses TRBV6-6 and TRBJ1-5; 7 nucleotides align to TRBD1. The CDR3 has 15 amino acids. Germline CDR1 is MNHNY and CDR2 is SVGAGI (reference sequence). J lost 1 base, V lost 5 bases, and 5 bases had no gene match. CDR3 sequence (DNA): TGTGCCAGCAGTGACCTCAGGGGGAGCAATCAGCCCCAGCATTTT. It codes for CASSDLRGSNQPQHF.

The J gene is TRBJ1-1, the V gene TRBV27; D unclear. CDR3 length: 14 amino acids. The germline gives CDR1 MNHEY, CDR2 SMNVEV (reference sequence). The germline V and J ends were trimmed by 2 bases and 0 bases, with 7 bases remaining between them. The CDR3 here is CASSLRALNTEAFF. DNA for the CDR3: TGTGCCAGCAGTTTAAGGGCGTTGAACACTGAAGCTTTCTTT.

CDR3 nucleotides: TGCAGCGTTGAGGCCCCCGGACGGCCGCAAGTCAGCTACACCTTC. Protein: CSVEAPGRPQVSYTF. V is TRBV29-1 and J is TRBJ1-2, with D unresolved. The germline V gene encodes CDR1 SQVTM and CDR2 ANQGSEA. Trimming took off 3 bases at V and 9 bases at J, with 23 bases between the two ends. This CDR3 contains 15 residues.

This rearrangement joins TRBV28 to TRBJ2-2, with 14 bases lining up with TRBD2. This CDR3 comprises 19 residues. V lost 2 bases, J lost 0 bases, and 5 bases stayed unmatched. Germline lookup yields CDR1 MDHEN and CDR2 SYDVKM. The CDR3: CASSLLGLAGGSNTGELFF. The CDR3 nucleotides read TGTGCCAGCAGTTTACTCGGACTAGCGGGAGGCTCGAACACCGGGGAGCTGTTTTTT.

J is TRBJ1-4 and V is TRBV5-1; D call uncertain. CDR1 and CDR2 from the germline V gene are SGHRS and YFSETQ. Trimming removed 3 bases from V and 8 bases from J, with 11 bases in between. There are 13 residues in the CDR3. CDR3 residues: CASSSQSAEKLFF. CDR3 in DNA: TGCGCCAGCAGCTCCCAGTCGGCCGAAAAACTGTTTTTT. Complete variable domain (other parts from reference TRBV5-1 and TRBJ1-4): KAGVTQTPRYLIKTRGQQVTLSCSPISGHRSVSWYQQTPGQGLQFLFEYFSETQRNKGNFPGRFSGRQFSNSRSEMNVSTLELGDSALYLCASSSQSAEKLFFGSGTQLSVL.

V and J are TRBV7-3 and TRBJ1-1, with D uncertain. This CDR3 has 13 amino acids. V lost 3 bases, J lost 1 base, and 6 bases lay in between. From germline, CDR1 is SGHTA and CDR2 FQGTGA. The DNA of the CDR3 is TGTGCCAGCAGCTTGACACCGAACACTGAAGCTTTCTTT. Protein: CASSLTPNTEAFF.

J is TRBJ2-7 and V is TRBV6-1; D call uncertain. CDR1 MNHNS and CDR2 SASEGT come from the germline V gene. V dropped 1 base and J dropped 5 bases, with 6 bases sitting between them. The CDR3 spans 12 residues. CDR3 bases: TGTGCCAGCAGTGAAGGCTGGGACGAGCAGTACTTC. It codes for CASSEGWDEQYF.

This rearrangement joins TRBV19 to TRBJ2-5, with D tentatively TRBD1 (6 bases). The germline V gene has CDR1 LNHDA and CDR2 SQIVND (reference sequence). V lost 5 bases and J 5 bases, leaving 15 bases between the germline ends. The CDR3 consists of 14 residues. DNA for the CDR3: TGTGCCAGTAGTCCCCAGGGGATAGGGGAGACCCAGTACTTC. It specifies CASSPQGIGETQYF. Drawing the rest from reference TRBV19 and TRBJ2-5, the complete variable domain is DGGITQSPKYLFRKEGQNVTLSCEQNLNHDAMYWYRQDPGQGLRLIYYSQIVNDFQKGDIAEGYSVSREKKESFPLTVTSAQKNPTAFYLCASSPQGIGETQYFGPGTRLLVL.

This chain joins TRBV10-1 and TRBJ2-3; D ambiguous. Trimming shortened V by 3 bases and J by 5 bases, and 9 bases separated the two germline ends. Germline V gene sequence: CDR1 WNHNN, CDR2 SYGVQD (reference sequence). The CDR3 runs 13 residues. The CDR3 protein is CASSDTVVDTQYF. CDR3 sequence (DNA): TGCGCCAGCAGTGACACGGTTGTAGATACGCAGTATTTT.

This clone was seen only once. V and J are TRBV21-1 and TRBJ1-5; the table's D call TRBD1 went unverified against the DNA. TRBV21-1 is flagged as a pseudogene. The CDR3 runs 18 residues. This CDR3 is CASSKADFGTYSNQPQHF. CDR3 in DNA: TGTGCCAGCAGCAAAGCCGATTTCGGGACATATAGCAATCAGCCCCAGCATTTT.

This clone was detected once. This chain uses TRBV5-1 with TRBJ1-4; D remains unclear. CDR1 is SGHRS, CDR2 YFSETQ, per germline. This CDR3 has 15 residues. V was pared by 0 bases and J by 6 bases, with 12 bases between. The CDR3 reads CASSLARSSYEKLFF. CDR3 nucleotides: TGCGCCAGCAGCTTGGCCAGGTCGTCCTATGAAAAACTGTTTTTT.

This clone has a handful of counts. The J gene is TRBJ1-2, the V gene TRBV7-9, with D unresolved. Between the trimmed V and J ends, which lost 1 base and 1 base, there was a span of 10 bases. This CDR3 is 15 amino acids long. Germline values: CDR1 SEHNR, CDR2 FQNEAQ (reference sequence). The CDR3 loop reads CASSLEAGLNYGYTF. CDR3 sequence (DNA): TGTGCCAGCAGCTTAGAGGCAGGCCTTAACTATGGCTACACCTTC.

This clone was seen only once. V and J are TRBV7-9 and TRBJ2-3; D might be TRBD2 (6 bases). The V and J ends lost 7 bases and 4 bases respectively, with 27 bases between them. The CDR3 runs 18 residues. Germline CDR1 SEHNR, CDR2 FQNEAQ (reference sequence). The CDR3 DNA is TGTGCCAGCAACACCGGGGAATCCACTAGCTCGCACCCAGATACGCAGTATTTT. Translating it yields CASNTGESTSSHPDTQYF.

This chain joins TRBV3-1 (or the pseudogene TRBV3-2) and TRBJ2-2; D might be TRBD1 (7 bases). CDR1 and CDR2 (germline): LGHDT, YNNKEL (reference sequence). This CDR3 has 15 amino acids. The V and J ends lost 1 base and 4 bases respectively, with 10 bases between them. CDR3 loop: CASSQVQGGTGELFF. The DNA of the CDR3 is TGTGCCAGCAGCCAAGTGCAGGGGGGCACCGGGGAGCTGTTTTTT.

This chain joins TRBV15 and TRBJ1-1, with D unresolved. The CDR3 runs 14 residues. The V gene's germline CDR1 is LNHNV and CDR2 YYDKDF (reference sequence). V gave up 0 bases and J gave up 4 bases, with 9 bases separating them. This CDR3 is CATSRDQGGTEAFF. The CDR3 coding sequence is TGTGCCACCAGCAGAGATCAAGGTGGCACTGAAGCTTTCTTT.

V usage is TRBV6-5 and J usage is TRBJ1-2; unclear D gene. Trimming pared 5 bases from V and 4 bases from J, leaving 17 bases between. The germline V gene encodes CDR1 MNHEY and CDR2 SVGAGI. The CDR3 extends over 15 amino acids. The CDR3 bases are TGTGCCAGCAGTACCGCCGACTCGGACGGCTATGGCTACACCTTC. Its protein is CASSTADSDGYGYTF.

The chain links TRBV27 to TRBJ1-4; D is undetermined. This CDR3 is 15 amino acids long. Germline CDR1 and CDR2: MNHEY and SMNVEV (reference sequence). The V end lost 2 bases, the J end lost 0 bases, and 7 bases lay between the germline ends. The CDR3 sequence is CASSLMRSTNEKLFF. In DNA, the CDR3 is TGTGCCAGCAGTTTAATGAGGTCAACTAATGAAAAACTGTTTTTT. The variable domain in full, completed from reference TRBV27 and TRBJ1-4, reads EAQVTQNPRYLITVTGKKLTVTCSQNMNHEYMSWYRQDPGLGLRQIYYSMNVEVTDKGDVPEGYKVSRKEKRNFPLILESPSPNQTSLYFCASSLMRSTNEKLFFGSGTQLSVL.

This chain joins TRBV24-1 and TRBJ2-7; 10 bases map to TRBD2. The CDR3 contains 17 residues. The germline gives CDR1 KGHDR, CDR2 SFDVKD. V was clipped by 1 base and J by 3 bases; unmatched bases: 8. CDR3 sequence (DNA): TGTGCCACCAGTGATTTTCCCGGGACTAGCGTCGGCTACGAGCAGTACTTC. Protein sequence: CATSDFPGTSVGYEQYF.

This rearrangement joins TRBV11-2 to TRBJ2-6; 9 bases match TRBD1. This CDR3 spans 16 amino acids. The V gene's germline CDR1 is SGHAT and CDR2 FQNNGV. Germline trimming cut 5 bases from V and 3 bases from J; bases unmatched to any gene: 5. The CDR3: CASSARQGVGANVLTF. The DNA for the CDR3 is TGTGCCAGCAGCGCCCGACAGGGGGTTGGGGCCAACGTCCTGACTTTC. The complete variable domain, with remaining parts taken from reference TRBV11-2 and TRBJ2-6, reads EAGVAQSPRYKIIEKRQSVAFWCNPISGHATLYWYQQILGQGPKLLIQFQNNGVVDDSQLPKDRFSAERLKGVDSTLKIQPAKLEDSAVYLCASSARQGVGANVLTFGAGSRLTVL.

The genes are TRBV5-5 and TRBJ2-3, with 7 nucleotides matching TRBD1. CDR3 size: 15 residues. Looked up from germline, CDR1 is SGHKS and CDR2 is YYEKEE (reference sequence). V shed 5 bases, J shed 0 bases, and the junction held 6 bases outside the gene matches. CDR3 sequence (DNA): TGTGCCAGCAGAAAACAGGGGCCGAGCACAGATACGCAGTATTTT. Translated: CASRKQGPSTDTQYF.

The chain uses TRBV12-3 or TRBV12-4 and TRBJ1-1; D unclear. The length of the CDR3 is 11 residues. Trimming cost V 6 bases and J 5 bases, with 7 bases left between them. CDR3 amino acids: CASSGMTEAFF. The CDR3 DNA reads TGTGCCAGCAGCGGGATGACTGAAGCTTTCTTT.